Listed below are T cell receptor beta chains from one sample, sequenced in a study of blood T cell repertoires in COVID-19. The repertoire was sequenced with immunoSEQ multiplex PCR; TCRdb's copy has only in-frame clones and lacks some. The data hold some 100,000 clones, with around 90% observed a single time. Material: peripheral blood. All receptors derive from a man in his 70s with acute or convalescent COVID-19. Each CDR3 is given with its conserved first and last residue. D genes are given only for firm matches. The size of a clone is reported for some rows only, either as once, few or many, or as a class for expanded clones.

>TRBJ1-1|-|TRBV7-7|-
TGTGCCAGCAGCTTAAGGAGGGACACTGAAGCTTTCTTT
CASSLRRDTEAFF
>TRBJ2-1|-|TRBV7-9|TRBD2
TGTGCCAGCAGCTTAGATGGTAGCGGGAGGGATTACAATGAGCAGTTCTTC
CASSLDGSGRDYNEQFF
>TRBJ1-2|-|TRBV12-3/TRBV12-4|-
TGTGCCAGCAGCAACACAGGGAGATATGGCTACACCTTC
CASSNTGRYGYTF
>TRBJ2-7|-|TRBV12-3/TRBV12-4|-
TGTGCCAGCAGTACTGACAGTGGTAACGAGCAGTACTTC
CASSTDSGNEQYF
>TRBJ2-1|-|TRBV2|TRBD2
TGTGCCAGCAGTTATGGACTAGCGGGGTCCAATGAGCAGTTCTTC
CASSYGLAGSNEQFF
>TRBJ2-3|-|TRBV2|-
TGTGCCAGCAGTGTATTCCTAAGCACAGATACGCAGTATTTT
CASSVFLSTDTQYF
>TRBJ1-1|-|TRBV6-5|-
TGTGCCAGCAGGTCTATGGTCACTGAAGCTTTCTTT
CASRSMVTEAFF
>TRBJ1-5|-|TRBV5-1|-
TGCGCCAGCAGCCCGGCAGGAGGGGATCAGCCCCAGCATTTT
CASSPAGGDQPQHF
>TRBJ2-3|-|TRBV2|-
TGTGCCATCCCGCAACTAGCTACTAGCACAGATACGCAGTATTTT
CAIPQLATSTDTQYF
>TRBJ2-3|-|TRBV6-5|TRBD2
TGTGCCAGCAGTAAGCGGGATGGCACAGATACGCAGTATTTT
CASSKRDGTDTQYF
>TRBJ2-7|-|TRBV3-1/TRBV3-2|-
TGTGCCAGCAGCCAAGACTCCCGGTCCGACGAGCAGTACTTC
CASSQDSRSDEQYF
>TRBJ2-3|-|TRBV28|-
TGTGCCAGCAGTTTATCCTCCTTTGACCCTGCGGGGACAGATACGCAGTATTTT
CASSLSSFDPAGTDTQYF
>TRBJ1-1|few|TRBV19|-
TGTGCCAGTAGTTTCAGGAACACTGAAGCTTTCTTT
CASSFRNTEAFF
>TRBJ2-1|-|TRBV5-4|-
TGTGCCAGCAGCGCCGGTGGTTCCTACAATGAGCAGTTCTTC
CASSAGGSYNEQFF
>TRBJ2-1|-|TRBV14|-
TGTGCCAGCAGCCGAGACTTTGGTCGGGTTTACAATGAGCAGTTCTTC
CASSRDFGRVYNEQFF
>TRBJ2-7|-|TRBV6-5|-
TGTGCCAGCAGTTTTCAAGGCGGAGACGAGCAGTACTTC
CASSFQGGDEQYF
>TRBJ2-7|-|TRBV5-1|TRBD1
TGCGCCAGCAGCACCGCCTGGGACAGGGGGATTTATGACGAGCAGTACTTC
CASSTAWDRGIYDEQYF
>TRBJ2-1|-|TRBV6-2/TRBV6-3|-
TGTGCCAGCAGTTGGGGCCGGATAGCGGAAGACAATGAGCAGTTCTTC
CASSWGRIAEDNEQFF
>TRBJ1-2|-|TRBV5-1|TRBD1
TGCGCCAGCAGCTATTACAGGGGGCAGAGAGGCTACACCTTC
CASSYYRGQRGYTF
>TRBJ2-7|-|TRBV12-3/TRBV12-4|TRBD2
TGTGCCAGCACCCCCGGCGGGGGCGAGCAGTACTTC
CASTPGGGEQYF
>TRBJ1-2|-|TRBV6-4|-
TGTGCCAGCAGTGAGGTCAACAGGGATCGGGGCTACACCTTC
CASSEVNRDRGYTF
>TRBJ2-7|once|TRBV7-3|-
TGTGCCAGCGTCCAGGGAAACGAGCAGTACTTC
CASVQGNEQYF
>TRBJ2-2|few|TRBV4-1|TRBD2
TGCGCCAGCAGCCAAACAGGTTTCCCGACTAGCGGGATAACCGGGGAGCTGTTTTTT
CASSQTGFPTSGITGELFF
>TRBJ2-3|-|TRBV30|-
TGTGCCTGGAGTGGAACCGGGGCAGATACGCAGTATTTT
CAWSGTGADTQYF
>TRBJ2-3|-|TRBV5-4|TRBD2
TGTGCCAGCAGCTTCACTAGCGGGAGTTCTAGCACAGATACGCAGTATTTT
CASSFTSGSSSTDTQYF
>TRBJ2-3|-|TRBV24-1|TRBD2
TGTGCCACCAGTGGGCGAGCGGGGGGGGTCACAGATACGCAGTATTTT
CATSGRAGGVTDTQYF
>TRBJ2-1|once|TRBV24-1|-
TGTGCCACCAGTGATCTTAGCGAAGTCGGCTATGAGCAGTTCTTC
CATSDLSEVGYEQFF
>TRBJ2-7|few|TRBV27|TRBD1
TGTGCCAGCAGCCCACGGACAGGGAGGTCCTACGAGCAGTACTTC
CASSPRTGRSYEQYF
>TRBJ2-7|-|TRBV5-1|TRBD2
TGCGCCAGCAGCTTGGGGACTAGCGCGTACGAGCAGTACTTC
CASSLGTSAYEQYF
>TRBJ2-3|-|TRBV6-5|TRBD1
TGTGCCAGCAGCTTAATTACAGGGGGTACGCAGTATTTT
CASSLITGGTQYF
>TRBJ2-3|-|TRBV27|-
TGTGCCAGCAGTACCTTCGGGTTGGATACGCAGTATTTT
CASSTFGLDTQYF
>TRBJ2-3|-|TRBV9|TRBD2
TGTGCCAGCAGTGCGACTAGCGGCCGCACAGATACGCAGTATTTT
CASSATSGRTDTQYF
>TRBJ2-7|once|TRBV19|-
TGTGCCAGTAGTAGACGGGCGGGATCTACAACTACCTACGAGCAGTACTTC
CASSRRAGSTTTYEQYF
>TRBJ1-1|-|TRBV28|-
TGTGCCAGCGGTGCCGGGAACACTGAAGCTTTCTTT
CASGAGNTEAFF
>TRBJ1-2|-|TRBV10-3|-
TGTGCCATCAGTGAGTCCAGCAGGAGCTACACCTTC
CAISESSRSYTF
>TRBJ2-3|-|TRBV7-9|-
TGTGCCAGGTCGGAGGGAACAGATACGCAGTATTTT
CARSEGTDTQYF
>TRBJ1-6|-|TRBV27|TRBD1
TGTGCCAGCAGCCGACAGGGGAGTTCACCCCTCCACTTT
CASSRQGSSPLHF
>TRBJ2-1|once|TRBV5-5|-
TGTGCCAGCAGCTTGGCCCCACAAGTTTCCTACAATGAGCAGTTCTTC
CASSLAPQVSYNEQFF
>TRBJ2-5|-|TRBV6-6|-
TGTGCCAGCAGTTACTTGGGGGCTGAGACCCAGTACTTC
CASSYLGAETQYF
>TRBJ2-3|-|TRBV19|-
TGTGCCAGTAGCGGGAGAGAAACAGATACGCAGTATTTT
CASSGRETDTQYF
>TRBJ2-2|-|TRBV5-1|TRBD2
TGCGCCAGCAGCTTTGAAACTAGCGGGAGGGCCCTCGGGGAGCTGTTTTTT
CASSFETSGRALGELFF
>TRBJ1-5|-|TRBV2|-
TGTGCCAGCAGGCGGACTGGCCGGCCCCAGCATTTT
CASRRTGRPQHF
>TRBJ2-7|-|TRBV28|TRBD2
TGTGCCAGCAGTTTGGGGACTAGCGGGAGGGCCTACGAGCAGTACTTC
CASSLGTSGRAYEQYF
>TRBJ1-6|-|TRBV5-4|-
TGTGCCCTTTCGGGGGGACGCTCCTATAATTCACCCCTCCACTTT
CALSGGRSYNSPLHF
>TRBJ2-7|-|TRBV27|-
TGTGCCAGCAGTCGGGACAAGTCCTACGAGCAGTACTTC
CASSRDKSYEQYF
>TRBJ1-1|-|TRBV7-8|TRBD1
TGTGCCAGCAGCTTATCTACAGGGGTCATGAACACTGAAGCTTTCTTT
CASSLSTGVMNTEAFF
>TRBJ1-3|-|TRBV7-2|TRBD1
TGTGCCAGCAGCGCTCGGACAGGCGGAAACACCATATATTTT
CASSARTGGNTIYF
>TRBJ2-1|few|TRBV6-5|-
TGTGCCAGCAGTCGGGCGGGCCGATTCTACAATGAGCAGTTCTTC
CASSRAGRFYNEQFF
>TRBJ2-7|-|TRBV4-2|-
TGTGCCAGCAGCCAAATTTGGACAGCGTACGAGCAGTACTTC
CASSQIWTAYEQYF
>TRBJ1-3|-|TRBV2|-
TGTGCCAGCAGGAGTCGGATCGGGATCTCTGGAAACACCATATATTTT
CASRSRIGISGNTIYF
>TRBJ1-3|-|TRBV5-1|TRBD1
TGCGCCAGCAGCCCTGGGACAGGGGGAAGCACCATATATTTT
CASSPGTGGSTIYF